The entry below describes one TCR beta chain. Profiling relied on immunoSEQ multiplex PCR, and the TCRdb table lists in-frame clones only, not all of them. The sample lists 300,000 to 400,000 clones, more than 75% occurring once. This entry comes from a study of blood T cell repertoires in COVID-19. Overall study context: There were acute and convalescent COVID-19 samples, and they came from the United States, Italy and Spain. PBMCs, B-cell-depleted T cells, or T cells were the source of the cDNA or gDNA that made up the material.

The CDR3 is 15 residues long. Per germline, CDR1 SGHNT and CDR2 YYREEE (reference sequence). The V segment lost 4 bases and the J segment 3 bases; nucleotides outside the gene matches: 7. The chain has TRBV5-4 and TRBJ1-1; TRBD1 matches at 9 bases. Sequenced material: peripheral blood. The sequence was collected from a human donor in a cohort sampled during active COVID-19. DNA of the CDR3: TGTGCCAGCAGCCTGGACAGGGGCGGTCACACTGAAGCTTTCTTT. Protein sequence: CASSLDRGGHTEAFF.